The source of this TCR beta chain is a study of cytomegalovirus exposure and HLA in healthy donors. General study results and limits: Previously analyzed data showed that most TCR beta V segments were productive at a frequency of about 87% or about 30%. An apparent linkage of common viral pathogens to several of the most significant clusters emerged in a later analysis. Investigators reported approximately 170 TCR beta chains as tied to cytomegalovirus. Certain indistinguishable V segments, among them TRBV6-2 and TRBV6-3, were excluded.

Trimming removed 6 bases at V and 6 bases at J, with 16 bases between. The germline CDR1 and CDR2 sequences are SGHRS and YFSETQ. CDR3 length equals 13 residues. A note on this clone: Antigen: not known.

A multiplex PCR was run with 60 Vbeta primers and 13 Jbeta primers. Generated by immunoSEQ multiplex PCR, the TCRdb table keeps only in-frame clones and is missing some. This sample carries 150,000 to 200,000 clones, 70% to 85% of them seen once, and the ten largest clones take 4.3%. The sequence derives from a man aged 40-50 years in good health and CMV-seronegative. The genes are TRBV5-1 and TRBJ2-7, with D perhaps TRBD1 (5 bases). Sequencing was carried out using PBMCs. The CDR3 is CASNKAGGAEQYF. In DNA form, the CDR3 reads TGCGCCAGCAACAAAGCTGGTGGGGCCGAGCAGTACTTC.